The rows below give T cell receptor beta chains drawn from one sample of a study of T cell changes during pregnancy in multiple sclerosis. Clones were sequenced by immunoSEQ multiplex PCR, and TCRdb holds only the in-frame ones, with some missing. Of approximately 60,000 clones in the sample, about nine tenths were seen once. The specimen was peripheral blood, collected in the third trimester of pregnancy. These receptor sequences come from a female donor in good health, enrolled as a control in a pregnancy study. Each CDR3 is given with its conserved first and last residue. A D gene is named only where the DNA matches it firmly. Clone size is not always given. Where it is, it says once, few, many or a class for expanded clones.

15	-	-	TRBV29-1	TRBJ2-6	TGCAGCGTGCGGGGTACCACCTCTGGGGCCAACGTCCTGACTTTC	CSVRGTTSGANVLTF
13	-	-	TRBV19	TRBJ1-2	TGTGCCAGTAGCATGGACAGCGCCTATGGCTACACCTTC	CASSMDSAYGYTF
15	once	TRBD2	TRBV30	TRBJ2-1	TGTGCCTGGAGTGGTCGGACTAGCCCCCGGCCTGAGCAGTTCTTC	CAWSGRTSPRPEQFF
17	-	-	TRBV28	TRBJ2-4	TGTGCCAGCAGTTTAAGGGGGAAACAATTAGCCAAAAACATTCAGTACTTC	CASSLRGKQLAKNIQYF
15	once	-	TRBV11-3	TRBJ2-6	TGTGCCAGCAGCTTAGGGGGAGCTGGGGCCAACGTCCTGACTTTC	CASSLGGAGANVLTF
13	-	-	TRBV10-3	TRBJ1-1	TGTGCCATCAGTACAGGGTTGTACACTGAAGCTTTCTTT	CAISTGLYTEAFF
16	-	TRBD2	TRBV11-2	TRBJ2-1	TGTGCCAGCAGCCCGCCGGGACTAGCGGGCTACAATGAGCAGTTCTTC	CASSPPGLAGYNEQFF
13	-	-	TRBV7-2	TRBJ1-2	TGTGCCAGCACACCAGGAGGGGAGAGTGGCTACACCTTC	CASTPGGESGYTF
15	-	TRBD1	TRBV19	TRBJ2-5	TGTGCCAGTAGTTCGACAGGGACGTTGATGGAGACCCAGTACTTC	CASSSTGTLMETQYF
18	-	-	TRBV30	TRBJ1-1	TGTGCCTGGAGTTATCGCGTCCCCGGTCCCCCGAAGAACACTGAAGCTTTCTTT	CAWSYRVPGPPKNTEAFF
15	-	TRBD2	TRBV15	TRBJ2-2	TGTGCCACCGGGGTGGGACTAGCGGACACCGGGGAGCTGTTTTTT	CATGVGLADTGELFF
16	-	TRBD2	TRBV2	TRBJ2-2	TGTGCCAGCATGGGGGGGGTAAGGTCGCGAACCGGGGAGCTGTTTTTT	CASMGGVRSRTGELFF
17	-	TRBD2	TRBV7-9	TRBJ2-1	TGTGCCAGCAGCTCATACGGACTAGCGGGGGAGTCGCCTGAGCAGTTCTTC	CASSSYGLAGESPEQFF
14	-	TRBD1	TRBV27	TRBJ1-4	TGTGCCAGCAGCCACAGGGGAAGGAATGAAAAACTGTTTTTT	CASSHRGRNEKLFF
13	-	-	TRBV2	TRBJ2-4	TGTGCCAGCAGTGTGACAGGTGGAAACATTCAGTACTTC	CASSVTGGNIQYF
15	once	-	TRBV10-3	TRBJ2-2	TGTGCCATCAATACAGCATCCGCGAACACCGGGGAGCTGTTTTTT	CAINTASANTGELFF
15	-	-	TRBV11-2	TRBJ1-1	TGTGCCAGCAGCTTTATAGGCGGGACGCAAGGGGAAGCTTTCTTT	CASSFIGGTQGEAFF
16	-	-	TRBV28	TRBJ1-5	TGTGCCAGCAGTAACCCCTCCGGGGGGTACGGTCAGCCCCAGCATTTT	CASSNPSGGYGQPQHF
16	-	TRBD1	TRBV19	TRBJ2-1	TGTGCCAGTAGTACGCTAGGACAGGGGGTAGGCGATGAGCAGTTCTTC	CASSTLGQGVGDEQFF
14	once	TRBD1	TRBV6-5	TRBJ2-7	TGTGCCAGCAGCGGGACAGGGGACCCCTACGAGCAGTACTTC	CASSGTGDPYEQYF
16	-	TRBD1	TRBV6-1	TRBJ1-6	TGTGCCAGCAGTGACACAGGGGAAATTTATAATTCACCCCTCCACTTT	CASSDTGEIYNSPLHF
15	few	TRBD1	TRBV5-1	TRBJ2-1	TGCGCCAGCAGCTGGAGGGGACAGGGTGGCAATGAGCAGTTCTTC	CASSWRGQGGNEQFF
13	-	-	TRBV19	TRBJ1-1	TGTGCCAGTAGTATAGATGATGAGGGGGTAGCTTTCTTT	CASSIDDEGVAFF
11	-	TRBD2	TRBV29-1	TRBJ2-7	TGCAGCGTTGAGGGGGGGTACGAGCAGTACTTC	CSVEGGYEQYF
12	-	-	TRBV25-1	TRBJ2-7	TGTGCCAGCAGCGAGGGCTCTGGCGAGCAGTACTTC	CASSEGSGEQYF
14	-	-	TRBV7-6	TRBJ1-2	TGTGCCAGCAGCTTAGGCCCAGGGAACTATGGCTACACCTTC	CASSLGPGNYGYTF
16	few	TRBD1	TRBV5-1	TRBJ2-3	TGCGCCAGCAGCTCCCAGGGACAGGGGCCCACAGATACGCAGTATTTT	CASSSQGQGPTDTQYF
19	-	TRBD2	TRBV2	TRBJ2-7	TGTGCCAGCAGCGCCGTAGGACTAGCGGGGGGACTCAGCTCCTACGAGCAGTACTTC	CASSAVGLAGGLSSYEQYF
17	once	TRBD2	TRBV5-6	TRBJ2-3	TGTGCCAGCAGCTTGGACAGGCGGGGGGGCCGCACAGATACGCAGTATTTT	CASSLDRRGGRTDTQYF
15	-	TRBD1	TRBV6-1	TRBJ1-2	TGTGCCAGCAGTCTAGACAGGGGGATCGACTATGGCTACACCTTC	CASSLDRGIDYGYTF
16	once	-	TRBV7-9	TRBJ1-5	TGTGCCAGCAGCTTAGTGGTCGGGATCGGCAATCAGCCCCAGCATTTT	CASSLVVGIGNQPQHF
14	-	-	TRBV19	TRBJ2-5	TGTGCCAGTAGTATGGAAGACTTGGGTGGGACCCAGTACTTC	CASSMEDLGGTQYF
17	-	TRBD1	TRBV7-2	TRBJ2-2	TGTGCCAGCAGCTCAATTCTGGGACAGGGCATCCCCGGGGAGCTGTTTTTT	CASSSILGQGIPGELFF
18	-	TRBD1	TRBV9	TRBJ1-4	TGTGCCAGCAGCGTAGGGGGACAGGGGATCGGTCCTAATGAAAAACTGTTTTTT	CASSVGGQGIGPNEKLFF
16	-	-	TRBV7-9	TRBJ2-5	TGTGCCAGCAGCCCGAGGGGGGGGGAGACTCAAGAGACCCAGTACTTC	CASSPRGGETQETQYF
18	-	TRBD1	TRBV5-4	TRBJ2-1	TGTGCCAGCAGCTGGCCGGGACAGGGGGTCGGTAGAAGCAATGAGCAGTTCTTC	CASSWPGQGVGRSNEQFF